The 23 T cell receptor beta chains below were found in one sample sequenced in a study of blood T cell repertoires in COVID-19. Libraries were prepared by immunoSEQ multiplex PCR; TCRdb keeps only in-frame clonotypes and omits some of them. The sample consists of 150,000 to 200,000 clones, around 84% of them appearing once. Sample: peripheral blood. These TCRs come from a woman in her 70s with COVID-19, enrolled during active disease.

Notes on this clone: The conserved final phenylalanine or tryptophan is absent from the CDR3, which likely points to a read error. The DNA is left out, because the CDR3 cannot be placed on it with certainty; the CDR3 is given as TCRdb lists it. This rearrangement joins TRBV18 to TRBJ1-1; the D call of TRBD1 is as the table states it, not checked on the DNA. The CDR3 is 8 residues long, counting both termini. In germline, CDR1 is KGHSH, CDR2 LQKENI. CDR3 sequence reads: CASSPKGV.

The chain has TRBV3-1 (or the pseudogene TRBV3-2) and TRBJ2-5; TRBD2 matches 8 bases. The V gene end was trimmed by 5 bases and the J gene end by 1 base; junction bases not matched to a gene: 6. The CDR3 runs 15 residues. Germline lookup yields CDR1 LGHDT and CDR2 YNNKEL (reference sequence). The CDR3 bases are TGTGCCAGCAGCTTCCGGGGGGGAGTCCAAGAGACCCAGTACTTC. This codes for CASSFRGGVQETQYF.

The rearrangement links TRBV7-9 to TRBJ2-3; D might be TRBD2 (6 bases). Trimming shortened V by 5 bases and J by 3 bases, and 12 bases separated the two germline ends. CDR1 is SEHNR and CDR2 is FQNEAQ in the germline V gene (reference sequence). This CDR3 is 14 amino acids long. DNA for the CDR3: TGTGCCAGCAGCCAACTAGCATCAACAGATACGCAGTATTTT. Translated: CASSQLASTDTQYF.

V gene TRBV6-5 combines with J gene TRBJ1-4; no reliable D call. Germline loops: CDR1 MNHEY, CDR2 SVGAGI. V was clipped by 0 bases and J by 5 bases, with 13 bases between them. This CDR3 spans 16 amino acids. For the CDR3, the DNA is TGTGCCAGCAGTTACTCGTCGACACTGAAGAATGAAAAACTGTTTTTT. This translates into CASSYSSTLKNEKLFF.

This sequence joins TRBV5-3 and TRBJ1-4; D unclear. TRBV5-3 is given ORF status, its function remaining uncertain. The CDR3 sequence is 14 residues long. V was clipped by 10 bases and J by 5 bases, with 18 bases between them. The CDR3 sequence is CAPKPQSLNEKLFF. CDR3 bases: TGTGCCCCAAAGCCCCAATCCCTAAATGAAAAACTGTTTTTT.

The V call is TRBV21-1, the J call TRBJ2-3; the table's D call, TRBD2, has no DNA check behind it. TRBV21-1 is deemed a pseudogene. The CDR3 contains 14 residues. The CDR3, as DNA: TGTGCCAGCAGCAGCCCTAGCCTCCCAGATACGCAGTATTTT. The encoded protein is CASSSPSLPDTQYF.

This sequence joins TRBV27 and TRBJ2-4, with 10 bases that match TRBD1. V gave up 4 bases and J gave up 7 bases; unmatched junction bases: 19. Germline CDR1 is MNHEY and CDR2 is SMNVEV (reference sequence). CDR3 length: 19 amino acids. CDR3 sequence (DNA): TGTGCCAGCAGTTCCACAAGCGGTTTTGGGACAGGGGCTATTAACATTCAGTACTTC. This gives the protein CASSSTSGFGTGAINIQYF.

This clone was recorded a few times. J is TRBJ1-6 and V is TRBV14; D remains unclear. Trimming stripped 5 bases from V and 6 bases from J, with 8 bases between. Germline CDR1 and CDR2: SGHDN and FVKESK. There are 13 residues in the CDR3. The CDR3 loop is CASSGQFNSPLHF. CDR3 DNA: TGTGCCAGCAGCGGGCAATTTAATTCACCCCTCCACTTT.

The J gene is TRBJ2-4, the V gene TRBV7-9; D might be TRBD2 (5 bases). In germline, CDR1 is SEHNR, CDR2 FQNEAQ (reference sequence). The germline V and J ends were trimmed by 1 base and 9 bases, with 13 bases remaining between them. The CDR3 has 14 amino acids. CDR3 nucleotides: TGTGCCAGCAGCTTAGGACGAGGGCTCAGCATTCAGTACTTC. It translates to CASSLGRGLSIQYF.

The V gene is TRBV30, the J gene TRBJ2-7, with D possibly TRBD2 on 6 matching bases. The CDR3 is 14 amino acids. Between the trimmed V and J ends, which lost 2 bases and 3 bases, there was a span of 14 bases. From germline, CDR1 is GTSNPN and CDR2 SVGIG (reference sequence). CDR3 sequence reads: CAWSSRAGYYEQYF. The DNA for the CDR3 is TGTGCCTGGAGTTCTCGGGCGGGGTACTACGAGCAGTACTTC.

The chain employs TRBV28 and TRBJ2-7; TRBD2 agrees at 9 bases. With V trimmed by 2 bases and J by 3 bases, 8 bases remained unmatched. The germline CDR1 and CDR2 sequences are MDHEN and SYDVKM. CDR3 size: 16 residues. CDR3 DNA: TGTGCCAGCAGTTTAGGTGGCGGGGGGGGACACTACGAGCAGTACGTC. Translating gives CASSLGGGGGHYEQYV.

The J gene is TRBJ2-1, the V gene TRBV7-9; weak D call: TRBD1 (7 bases). V dropped 5 bases and J dropped 7 bases, with 12 bases sitting between them. This CDR3 is 13 amino acids long. The germline V gene encodes CDR1 SEHNR and CDR2 FQNEAQ (reference sequence). CDR3 DNA sequence: TGTGCCAGCAGCCGGGGGACAGCAAATGAGCAGTTCTTC. Its translation is CASSRGTANEQFF.

This clone was picked up one time. The chain links TRBV12-5 to TRBJ1-1, with D perhaps TRBD1 (6 bases). This CDR3 has 15 residues. Trimming cost V 2 bases and J 8 bases, with 18 bases left between them. Germline CDR1 is LGHNT and CDR2 is FRNRAP. The CDR3 reads CASGLSVGGGVEAFF. CDR3 coding DNA: TGTGCTAGTGGTTTGTCTGTAGGGGGGGGCGTGGAAGCTTTCTTT.

This sequence joins TRBV14 and TRBJ2-1; D is possibly TRBD2 (6 bases). CDR1 and CDR2 (germline): SGHDN, FVKESK. V was shortened by 4 bases and J by 4 bases, with 17 bases between the two germline ends. The CDR3 spans 16 residues. The CDR3 spells CASSRPGGLGYNEQFF. The CDR3 coding sequence is TGTGCCAGCAGCCGTCCCGGGGGACTGGGTTACAATGAGCAGTTCTTC.

The chain links TRBV5-4 to TRBJ1-1, with TRBD1 matching 7 bases. Germline lookup yields CDR1 SGHNT and CDR2 YYREEE (reference sequence). The J segment lost 0 bases and the V segment lost 3 bases, leaving 14 bases of the junction unmatched. This CDR3 spans 18 amino acids. CDR3 in DNA: TGTGCCAGCAGCTCGACTGGCACAGGGGCCCGAATGAACACTGAAGCTTTCTTT. It is translated as CASSSTGTGARMNTEAFF.

The chain uses TRBV4-1 and TRBJ1-2, with 8 bases that match TRBD1. From germline, CDR1 is MGHRA and CDR2 YSYEKL. CDR3 length: 16 amino acids. V was pared by 1 base and J by 4 bases, with 8 bases of the junction left unmatched. The DNA of the CDR3 is TGCGCCAGCAGCCAAGTGGGGGGTGACAGGGGCTATGGCTACACCTTC. It yields the protein CASSQVGGDRGYGYTF.

The chain joins TRBV24-1 to TRBJ2-2, with D unresolved. V gave up 3 bases and J gave up 2 bases, with 6 bases separating them. This CDR3 contains 14 residues. CDR1 is KGHDR, CDR2 SFDVKD, per germline. The CDR3 bases are TGTGCCACCAGTGATGCCACAAACACCGGGGAGCTGTTTTTT. Its translation: CATSDATNTGELFF.

This clone showed up just once. This rearrangement joins TRBV28 to TRBJ2-3; 9 bases map to TRBD1. The ends lost 6 bases at V and 7 bases at J; junction bases unmatched: 14. The CDR3 runs 16 residues. CDR1 MDHEN and CDR2 SYDVKM come from the germline V gene. The chain's CDR3 is CASSIDRGSLINTQYF. CDR3 coding DNA: TGTGCCAGCAGCATAGACAGGGGGTCGTTAATAAATACGCAGTATTTT.

This clone has only one observation. The chain employs TRBV4-2 and TRBJ1-1, with D tentatively TRBD1 (5 bases). Germline values: CDR1 LGHNA, CDR2 YNFKEQ. V was clipped by 2 bases and J by 9 bases, with 16 bases between them. This CDR3 has 14 residues. Here the CDR3 reads CASSQLDTSGQAFF. The CDR3 region has the DNA TGTGCCAGCAGCCAACTCGACACCTCAGGGCAAGCTTTCTTT.

The chain carries TRBV7-9 and TRBJ2-7; D is unresolved. The length of the CDR3 is 12 residues. Trimming shortened V by 5 bases and J by 4 bases, and 9 bases separated the two germline ends. Germline V gives CDR1 SEHNR, CDR2 FQNEAQ (reference sequence). The CDR3 region has the DNA TGTGCCAGCAGCCCACTTGGTTACGAGCAGTACTTC. This encodes CASSPLGYEQYF.

The chain carries TRBV27 and TRBJ2-5; D gene uncertain. Looked up from germline, CDR1 is MNHEY and CDR2 is SMNVEV (reference sequence). This CDR3 contains 13 residues. Between the trimmed V and J ends, which lost 5 bases and 5 bases, there was a span of 12 bases. This CDR3 reads CASSNPRTETQYF. CDR3 bases: TGTGCCAGCAGTAACCCTAGAACGGAGACCCAGTACTTC.

The J gene is TRBJ1-2, the V gene TRBV19, with 7 bases lining up with TRBD1. V shed 6 bases, J shed 1 base, and the junction held 5 bases outside the gene matches. The CDR3 sequence is 14 residues long. Germline V gene lookup returns CDR1 LNHDA and CDR2 SQIVND (reference sequence). The CDR3 spells CASRFQGDNYGYTF. CDR3 bases: TGTGCCAGTAGATTCCAGGGGGATAACTATGGCTACACCTTC. The full variable domain, with the rest looked up from reference TRBV19 and TRBJ1-2, is DGGITQSPKYLFRKEGQNVTLSCEQNLNHDAMYWYRQDPGQGLRLIYYSQIVNDFQKGDIAEGYSVSREKKESFPLTVTSAQKNPTAFYLCASRFQGDNYGYTFGSGTRLTVV.

The chain couples TRBV5-1 to TRBJ1-2, with 11 bases fitting TRBD1. V trimming: 3 bases; J trimming: 6 bases; junction bases outside the gene matches: 7. The germline V gene has CDR1 SGHRS and CDR2 YFSETQ. The CDR3 has 15 amino acids. The CDR3, as DNA: TGCGCCAGCAGCTACGGACAGGGGGCGTTGGATGGCTACACCTTC. Translated, it gives CASSYGQGALDGYTF. The complete variable domain, with remaining parts taken from reference TRBV5-1 and TRBJ1-2, reads KAGVTQTPRYLIKTRGQQVTLSCSPISGHRSVSWYQQTPGQGLQFLFEYFSETQRNKGNFPGRFSGRQFSNSRSEMNVSTLELGDSALYLCASSYGQGALDGYTFGSGTRLTVV.